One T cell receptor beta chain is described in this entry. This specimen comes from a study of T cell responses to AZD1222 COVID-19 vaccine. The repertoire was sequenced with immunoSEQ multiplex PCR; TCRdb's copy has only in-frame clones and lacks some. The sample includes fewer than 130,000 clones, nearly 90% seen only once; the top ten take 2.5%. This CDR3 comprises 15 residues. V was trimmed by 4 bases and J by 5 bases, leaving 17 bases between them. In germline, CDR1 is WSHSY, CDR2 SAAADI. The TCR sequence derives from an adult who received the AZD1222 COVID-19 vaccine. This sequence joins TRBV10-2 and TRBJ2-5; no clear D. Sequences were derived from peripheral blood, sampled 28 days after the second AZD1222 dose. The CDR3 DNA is TGCGCCAGCAGTGGGTATGGGAATCCTCGGGAGACCCAGTACTTC. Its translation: CASSGYGNPRETQYF.